The clone carrying this T cell receptor beta chain was recorded many times. Antigen unknown. The record originates from a study of CD8 T cells in ankylosing spondylitis. CDR1 and CDR2 (germline): ENHRY, SYGVKD. The CDR3 covers 15 residues. Between the trimmed V and J ends, which lost 4 bases and 0 bases, there was a span of 13 bases. Broader study findings: The study looked at matched synovial fluid samples from ankylosing spondylitis patients. Disease-linked clones were reported to be significantly enriched there. Disease-linked clones had a CD8+ phenotype and relatively low frequency in peripheral blood. About 8 highly homologous variants made up a TCR beta motif that seemed to typify ankylosing spondylitis blood.

Each CDR3 protein gets one entry after TCRdb re-called the 5' RACE reads with MiXCR. The sample contains about 160,000 distinct CDR3 sequences, around 16% of which appear only once. The chain couples TRBV10-3 to TRBJ2-7; perhaps D is TRBD1 or TRBD2 (5 bases each). Sequenced material: blood, either unsorted or a sorted T cell fraction (not recorded which). The origin of this receptor is a male donor with ankylosing spondylitis or in good health (not recorded which). The chain's CDR3 is CAISGRGGSSYEQYF. The CDR3 nucleotides are TGTGCCATCAGTGGTCGTGGGGGTTCCTCCTACGAGCAGTACTTC.